This is a list of T cell receptor beta chains from one sample in a study of CD4+ T cells in melanoma. Sequencing used immunoSEQ multiplex PCR; TCRdb keeps in-frame clones, though not all of them. This sample yields 9,900 or so clones, of which roughly three fifths are seen a single time; about 24% belongs to the top ten. Material for sequencing was cells from a culture (not recorded whether cultured in vitro). The receptors originated from a human donor with melanoma. Both conserved end residues are part of each CDR3. The D gene is left open where the match is weak. Size is stated for part of the rows, as once, few or many counts, or as a class when the clone is expanded.

d_gene	v_gene	j_gene	abundance	CDR3nt	CDR3aa
-	TRBV7-9	TRBJ1-5	-	TGTGCCAGCAGCTTAGGTTTCGAGGGGTACGGCAATCAGCCCCAGCATTTT	CASSLGFEGYGNQPQHF
-	TRBV5-1	TRBJ2-7	-	TGCGCCAGCAGCTTGGCCTCACGTTCCTACGAGCAGTACTTC	CASSLASRSYEQYF
-	TRBV12-5	TRBJ2-7	-	TGTGCTAGTGGGCGGGACAGCGCCGAGCAGTACTTC	CASGRDSAEQYF
TRBD2	TRBV2	TRBJ2-2	-	TGTGCCAGCAGCTTAGCGGGGGCCTGGACCGGGGAGCTGTTTTTT	CASSLAGAWTGELFF
-	TRBV11-1	TRBJ2-7	-	TGTGCCAGCAGCTTAGAGGCGGACAGCTACGGATACTACGAGCAGTACTTC	CASSLEADSYGYYEQYF
-	TRBV7-2	TRBJ1-1	few	TGTGCCAGCAGCCCTCAGCGCACTGAAGCTTTCTTT	CASSPQRTEAFF
-	TRBV11-2	TRBJ2-7	few	TGTGCCAGCAGCCCAACAGGGCACGAGCAGTACTTC	CASSPTGHEQYF
-	TRBV25-1	TRBJ1-2	few	TGTGCCAGCAGTGAATCGACAGCCCCTTATGGCTACACCTTC	CASSESTAPYGYTF
-	TRBV5-1	TRBJ2-3	-	TGCGCCAGCAGCATCAGGGCCCCAGATACGCAGTATTTT	CASSIRAPDTQYF
-	TRBV18	TRBJ2-7	-	TGTGCCAGCTCAACCGCGCAGAGCTCCTACGAGCAGTACTTC	CASSTAQSSYEQYF
TRBD2	TRBV4-2	TRBJ2-7	few	TGTGCCAGCAGCCAAGCGGGTAGCGGGTCTCGCTACGAGCAGTACTTC	CASSQAGSGSRYEQYF
-	TRBV18	TRBJ2-3	-	TGTGCCAGCTCACCACCGGGGCAGGGTGGTACAGATACGCAGTATTTT	CASSPPGQGGTDTQYF
-	TRBV5-5	TRBJ1-2	-	TGTGCCAGCAGCCATTCGGAGGGCTATGGCTACACCTTC	CASSHSEGYGYTF
TRBD2	TRBV7-6	TRBJ2-7	-	TGTGCCAGCAGCTCCAAGAGCGGGGTTGGGTCCTACGAGCAGTACTTC	CASSSKSGVGSYEQYF
-	TRBV6-5	TRBJ2-3	-	TGTGCCAGCAGAGCACAGGGGACTAGCACAGATACGCAGTATTTT	CASRAQGTSTDTQYF
-	TRBV7-2	TRBJ2-1	-	TGTGCCAGCAGCTTAGGGGCAGGGCCCGTCGCCCTCTTC	CASSLGAGPVALF
TRBD2	TRBV7-2	TRBJ2-7	-	TGTGCCAGCAGCTTACGGCTAGCGGGGGGGTCCTACGAGCAGTACTTC	CASSLRLAGGSYEQYF
TRBD2	TRBV4-1	TRBJ2-1	-	TGCGCCAGCAGCCAAGATTGGCTAGCGGGGGAGTCTGGCAATGAGCAGTTCTTC	CASSQDWLAGESGNEQFF
-	TRBV11-2	TRBJ1-2	-	TGTGCCAGCAGCCGACAGGACAGAGACTATGGCTACACCTTC	CASSRQDRDYGYTF
-	TRBV30	TRBJ2-7	-	TGTGCCTGGAGTCAAAAGGGTATAAGCGAGCAGTACTTC	CAWSQKGISEQYF
-	TRBV5-1	TRBJ2-2	-	TGCGCCAGCAGCTTGGACGGGGAGCCCGGGGAGCTGTTTTTT	CASSLDGEPGELFF
TRBD1	TRBV27	TRBJ1-5	medium-sized	TGTGCCAGCAGTAGGAGTCAGGGGGATCAGCCCCAGCATTTT	CASSRSQGDQPQHF
TRBD2	TRBV2	TRBJ2-3	-	TGTGCCAGCAGTCGGGGGGGATACACAGATACGCAGTATTTT	CASSRGGYTDTQYF
-	TRBV6-6	TRBJ2-3	-	TGTGCCAGCAGTTACGGGGGGCCAACAGATACGCAGTATTTT	CASSYGGPTDTQYF
-	TRBV18	TRBJ1-3	-	TGTGCCGGGGGGCCAAGCTCTGGAAACACCATATATTTT	CAGGPSSGNTIYF
-	TRBV5-1	TRBJ1-1	-	TGCGCCACCAGGGATTTGGGGCGCAGGGCTGAAGCTTTCTTT	CATRDLGRRAEAFF
-	TRBV7-8	TRBJ2-2	-	TGTGCCAGCAGCTCATACACCGGGGAGCTGTTTTTT	CASSSYTGELFF
TRBD1	TRBV2	TRBJ1-4	-	TGTGCCAGCAGTAGGGACAGGGGTGCAACTAATGAAAAACTGTTTTTT	CASSRDRGATNEKLFF
TRBD1	TRBV4-1	TRBJ1-4	-	TGCGCCAGCAGCCAAAGACAGGGAGGGACAGCGCGTGAAAAACTGTTTTTT	CASSQRQGGTAREKLFF
TRBD2	TRBV11-3	TRBJ2-1	-	TGTGCCAGCAGCTTAGGCTTTCTGCCGGGGGGGCAAAATGAGCAGTTCTTC	CASSLGFLPGGQNEQFF
TRBD2	TRBV5-4	TRBJ2-5	-	TGTGCCAGCAGCTTGGTTGGTAGCGGGGGCCATCAAGAGACCCAGTACTTC	CASSLVGSGGHQETQYF
-	TRBV4-1	TRBJ2-5	-	TGCGCCAGCAGCCAACAGAGGGATGGAGGGAGAGAGACCCAGTACTTC	CASSQQRDGGRETQYF
TRBD2	TRBV5-1	TRBJ2-2	few	TGCGCCAGCAGCTTGGTGACTAGCGGCCTCTCCGGGGAGCTGTTTTTT	CASSLVTSGLSGELFF
TRBD2	TRBV6-5	TRBJ2-5	-	TGTGCCAGCAGTTACTGGTCGCGGGGGGCCCGGACCCAGTACTTC	CASSYWSRGARTQYF
TRBD2	TRBV7-9	TRBJ2-2	-	TGTGCCAGCAGCCCCGGACTAGCTATCGGGGAGCTGTTTTTT	CASSPGLAIGELFF
-	TRBV4-1	TRBJ1-5	-	TGCGCCAGCAGCCAAGAAGGTCAGGGAGGCCAGCCCCAGCATTTT	CASSQEGQGGQPQHF
-	TRBV6-5	TRBJ1-5	-	TGTGCCAGCAGTCGGTTCCGGGGGAACCAGCCCCAGCATTTT	CASSRFRGNQPQHF
-	TRBV14	TRBJ1-4	-	TGTGCCAGCAGCCAAGAAGGGGGGTTCGTTGAAAAACTGTTTTTT	CASSQEGGFVEKLFF
-	TRBV6-1	TRBJ1-5	-	TGTGCCAGCAAATTGGGTTGGGGCAATCAGCCCCAGCATTTT	CASKLGWGNQPQHF
-	TRBV6-1	TRBJ1-5	few	TGTGCCAGCAGTGTTGTGATCAATCAGCCCCAGCATTTT	CASSVVINQPQHF
-	TRBV12-1	TRBJ2-2	-	TGTGCCAGCAGCTTTGTCCCGGGGGACAGACAGAAACCAGCAATATACACGAACACCGGGGAGCTGTTTTTT	CASSFVPGDRQKPAIYTNTGELFF